These 30 T cell receptor beta chains originate from one sample sequenced in a study of T cells in Graves' hyperthyroidism and ophthalmopathy. Amplified TCR beta CDR3 regions derived from RNA transcripts. The TCR CDR3 was amplified in a first-round RT-PCR using the HTBI primer set. Each CDR3 protein is one row after TCRdb ran MiXCR on the multiplex PCR reads. This table has 750,000 to 900,000 distinct CDR3 sequences, roughly 40% appearing once. The sequencing input was blood. The source is a young man with Graves' hyperthyroidism.

This clonotype was recorded at least ten times. The chain employs TRBV6-6 and TRBJ1-5; D not resolved. The CDR3 covers 13 residues. V lost 5 bases, J lost 5 bases, and 10 bases lay in between. Germline V CDR1 and CDR2: MNHNY, SVGAGI (reference sequence). CDR3 region: CASSEVADQPQHF. Here the CDR3 DNA reads TGTGCCAGCAGTGAAGTGGCGGATCAGCCCCAGCATTTT.

This chain connects TRBV19 to TRBJ2-7; D gene uncertain. Germline V CDR1 and CDR2: LNHDA, SQIVND (reference sequence). V lost 3 bases, J lost 1 base, and 7 bases lay in between. The CDR3 is made up of 13 amino acids. CDR3 coding DNA: TGTGCCAGTAGTATGATGGATTCCTACGAGCAGTACTTC. It is translated as CASSMMDSYEQYF.

The chain links TRBV7-9 to TRBJ2-5; TRBD1 or TRBD2 may be the D gene (6 bases each). Trimming stripped 0 bases from V and 2 bases from J, with 16 bases between. The CDR3 consists of 17 residues. CDR1 and CDR2 from the germline V gene are SEHNR and FQNEAQ (reference sequence). The CDR3 loop reads CASSLAFGGPGQETQYF. In nucleotides, the CDR3 is TGTGCCAGCAGCTTAGCCTTTGGGGGGCCAGGGCAAGAGACCCAGTACTTC.

A few counts support this clonotype. The gene calls are TRBV12-3 or TRBV12-4 and TRBJ1-6, with 7 bases aligning to TRBD1. The V gene end was trimmed by 7 bases and the J gene end by 8 bases; junction bases not matched to a gene: 14. The CDR3 is made up of 16 amino acids. The CDR3 here is CASTNLGGTADSPLHF. Here the CDR3 DNA reads TGTGCCAGCACCAATTTAGGTGGGACAGCCGATTCACCCCTCCACTTT.

Concerning this clonotype: A much bigger clone sits one base away, suggesting this may be a read error. The V gene is TRBV7-2, the J gene TRBJ1-5; TRBD1 matches at 7 bases. V lost 5 bases to trimming and J lost 5 bases; unmatched junction nucleotides: 6. The CDR3 extends over 14 amino acids. Germline loops: CDR1 SGHTA, CDR2 FQGNSA. This CDR3 is CASSPRQGDQPQHF. In DNA form, the CDR3 reads TGTGCCAGCAGCCCGAGACAGGGCGATCAGCCCCAGCATTTT. The full variable domain, rest sourced from reference TRBV7-2 and TRBJ1-5, is GAGVSQSPSNKVTEKGKDVELRCDPISGHTALYWYRQSLGQGLEFLIYFQGNSAPDKSGLPSDRFSAERTGGSVSTLTIQRTQQEDSAVYLCASSPRQGDQPQHFGDGTRLSIL.

Worth noting for this clonotype: Relative to the germline gene, one junction end is altered; a read error may explain this. The V and J genes are TRBV2 and TRBJ1-1; no definite D call. This CDR3 is 13 amino acids long. Germline V CDR1 and CDR2: SNHLY, FYNNEI. The CDR3 bases are TGTGCCAGCAGTGTTGGGGAGAACGCTGAAGCTTTCTTT. This translates into CASSVGENAEAFF.

The chain combines TRBV13 with TRBJ1-2; D is undetermined. Germline lookup yields CDR1 PRHDT and CDR2 FYEKMQ (reference sequence). V shed 6 bases and J shed 2 bases, with 10 bases lying between them. This CDR3 region has 13 residues. DNA for the CDR3: TGTGCCAGCAGAGGTGGCAGCAACTATGGCTACACCTTC. Its protein product is CASRGGSNYGYTF. Looking up the rest from reference TRBV13 and TRBJ1-2 gives the full variable domain: AAGVIQSPRHLIKEKRETATLKCYPIPRHDTVYWYQQGPGQDPQFLISFYEKMQSDKGSIPDRFSAQQFSDYHSELNMSSLELGDSALYFCASRGGSNYGYTFGSGTRLTVV.

This clonotype was seen ten or more times. The chain uses TRBV19 and TRBJ1-1; TRBD1 is a possible D gene (6 bases). The CDR3 covers 13 residues. Trimming took 7 bases from V and 5 from J, leaving 14 bases between them. Looked up from germline, CDR1 is LNHDA and CDR2 is SQIVND (reference sequence). CDR3: CASNEQGRTEAFF. DNA for the CDR3: TGTGCCAGTAACGAACAGGGAAGGACTGAAGCTTTCTTT.

The chain is built from TRBV5-6 and TRBJ2-7, with D perhaps TRBD1 (6 bases). The CDR3 loop spans 15 amino acids. The germline gives CDR1 SGHDT, CDR2 YYEEEE. V was clipped by 4 bases and J by 2 bases, with 16 bases between them. This CDR3 is CASSPGVEGAYEQYF. The CDR3 bases are TGTGCCAGCAGCCCAGGGGTTGAGGGGGCCTACGAGCAGTACTTC.

This clonotype was counted at least ten times. The CDR3 protein is CASSVEVYTEAFF. Here the CDR3 DNA reads TGTGCCAGCAGCGTAGAGGTGTACACTGAAGCTTTCTTT. The chain carries TRBV9 and TRBJ1-1; D remains ambiguous. Looked up from germline, CDR1 is SGDLS and CDR2 is YYNGEE. CDR3 length: 13 amino acids. Trimming shortened V by 0 bases and J by 3 bases, and 6 bases separated the two germline ends.

This clonotype was counted once. This chain uses TRBV19 with TRBJ2-2; the match to TRBD1 covers 8 bases. V lost 6 bases and J lost 9; bases outside the gene matches: 12. The CDR3 has 15 residues. Germline-derived CDR1 and CDR2 are LNHDA and SQIVND (reference sequence). The CDR3 loop reads CASRRQGPRDRELFF. Here the CDR3 DNA reads TGTGCCAGTAGAAGACAGGGGCCCCGAGACAGGGAGCTGTTTTTT.

DNA for the CDR3: TGTGCCAGCAGTTTAGTTCAGGGCGGGAGCAATCAGCCCCAGCATTTT. Its protein product is CASSLVQGGSNQPQHF. This chain connects TRBV12-3 or TRBV12-4 to TRBJ1-5; a weak D match, TRBD1 (5 bases). The ends were cut back, 1 base at V and 1 base at J, with 11 bases in the middle. The CDR3 loop spans 16 amino acids.

This chain connects TRBV6-5 to TRBJ1-1; TRBD1 is a possible D gene (5 bases). The germline V and J ends were trimmed by 2 bases and 3 bases, with 10 bases remaining between them. The CDR3 is 14 amino acids. Germline values: CDR1 MNHEY, CDR2 SVGAGI. The CDR3 region is CASSYNRGHTEAFF. The CDR3 region has the DNA TGTGCCAGCAGTTACAATCGGGGACACACTGAAGCTTTCTTT.

The chain carries TRBV7-2 and TRBJ2-2; D is perhaps TRBD2 (5 bases). From germline, CDR1 is SGHTA and CDR2 FQGNSA. The V gene lost 5 bases and the J gene lost 0 bases, with 10 bases spanning the gap. The CDR3 is 15 residues long. The CDR3 sequence is CASSRLLANTGELFF. In DNA form, the CDR3 reads TGTGCCAGCAGCCGACTACTAGCGAACACCGGGGAGCTGTTTTTT.

As to this clonotype: One end of the junction is discordant with germline, which a read error may explain. The chain carries TRBV5-4 and TRBJ2-7; 8 bases match TRBD2. Germline-derived CDR1 and CDR2 are SGHNT and YYREEE (reference sequence). The CDR3 is 15 amino acids. DNA for the CDR3: TGTGCCAGCAGCCATAGCGGGAAAAGCTCCTACAAGCAGTACTTC. Amino acid sequence: CASSHSGKSSYKQYF.

Turning to this clonotype: This may come from a read error, since a much larger clone is one base off. The chain links TRBV5-4 to TRBJ2-5; TRBD1 might be the D (6 bases). Per germline, CDR1 SGHNT and CDR2 YYREEE (reference sequence). The CDR3 runs to 13 residues. Between the trimmed V and J ends, which lost 4 bases and 9 bases, there was a span of 16 bases. CDR3 nucleotide sequence: TGTGCCAGCAGCATGTACAGGGTTGAGGCCCAGTACTTC. It yields the protein CASSMYRVEAQYF.

The rearrangement uses TRBV9 and TRBJ1-1; the match to TRBD1 covers 10 bases. The V gene end was trimmed by 3 bases and the J gene end by 4 bases; junction bases not matched to a gene: 3. CDR3 length equals 14 residues. CDR1 is SGDLS and CDR2 is YYNGEE in the germline V gene. CDR3 residues: CASSGQGATTEAFF. CDR3 in DNA: TGTGCCAGCAGCGGACAGGGGGCGACCACTGAAGCTTTCTTT.

This chain joins TRBV7-6 and TRBJ2-1; tentative D call: TRBD1 (6 bases). The CDR3 is 12 residues long. The V end lost 6 bases, the J end lost 8 bases, and 11 bases lay between the germline ends. Germline V lookup: CDR1 SGHVS, CDR2 FNYEAQ. CDR3: CASSYTGYEQFF. CDR3 DNA sequence: TGTGCCAGCAGTTATACAGGGTATGAGCAGTTCTTC.

This chain joins TRBV2 and TRBJ2-2; the D gene could be TRBD1 or TRBD2 (7 bases each). The CDR3 extends over 17 amino acids. Deletions cut 7 bases from V and 5 bases from J, with 23 bases between. Germline assignment: CDR1 SNHLY and CDR2 FYNNEI. Written as DNA, the CDR3 is TGTGCCAGCATTCCGTTGGGAGGGGGCCAGGCAACCGGGGAGCTGTTTTTT. Translation gives CASIPLGGGQATGELFF.

On this clonotype itself: A much larger clonotype is one base distant, so this may be a read error. V is TRBV19 and J is TRBJ1-1; weak D call: TRBD1 (5 bases). The CDR3 is 13 amino acids. Germline assignment: CDR1 LNHDA and CDR2 SQIVND (reference sequence). Trimming shortened V by 3 bases and J by 5 bases, and 10 bases separated the two germline ends. CDR3 nucleotide sequence: TGTGCCAGTAGTATGGGGCTTGCGACTGAAGCTTTCTTT. Translating gives CASSMGLATEAFF.

This clonotype occurred a few times. The chain has TRBV2 and TRBJ1-4, with 7 bases aligning to TRBD1. The CDR3 extends over 15 amino acids. V lost 5 bases to trimming and J lost 7 bases; unmatched junction nucleotides: 10. Per germline, CDR1 SNHLY and CDR2 FYNNEI. The CDR3: CASSPTGPGGEKLFF. Written as DNA, the CDR3 is TGTGCCAGCAGTCCGACAGGGCCGGGTGGTGAAAAACTGTTTTTT.

V is TRBV15 and J is TRBJ1-1, with D possibly matching TRBD1 (5 bases). Deletions cut 0 bases from V and 2 bases from J, with 16 bases between. Germline V gives CDR1 LNHNV, CDR2 YYDKDF (reference sequence). The CDR3 contains 17 residues. In nucleotides, the CDR3 is TGTGCCACCAGCAGAGATCGGGGAGGGGCCTACAACACTGAAGCTTTCTTT. This translates into CATSRDRGGAYNTEAFF.

The rearrangement joins TRBV4-2 to TRBJ1-6; D gene ambiguous. CDR3 length: 14 residues. Trimming stripped 5 bases from V and 5 bases from J, with 10 bases between. Germline V CDR1 and CDR2: LGHNA, YNFKEQ. CDR3 nucleotides: TGTGCCAGCAGCACAAGAGGCGATAATTCACCCCTCCACTTT. Its translation is CASSTRGDNSPLHF.

This clonotype was seen a few times. The chain has TRBV9 and TRBJ2-7, with D possibly being TRBD1 or TRBD2 (5 bases each). Trimming removed 0 bases at V and 3 bases at J, with 10 bases between. Germline CDR1 and CDR2: SGDLS and YYNGEE. The CDR3 runs 14 residues. DNA for the CDR3: TGTGCCAGCAGCGTAGAGGGGAGAAGCTACGAGCAGTACTTC. Protein: CASSVEGRSYEQYF.

In nucleotides, the CDR3 is TGTGCCAGTAGTACCGTCGCAGTCGGGGAGGGTTCTGGAAACACCATATATTTT. Its protein product is CASSTVAVGEGSGNTIYF. The chain is built from TRBV19 and TRBJ1-3; unclear D gene. Germline lookup yields CDR1 LNHDA and CDR2 SQIVND (reference sequence). The CDR3 length is 18 residues. V shed 4 bases and J shed 1 base, with 20 bases lying between them.

Many counts were recorded for this clonotype. The J gene is TRBJ2-5, the V gene TRBV10-3; D remains unclear. Trimming left V 0 bases short and J 5 bases short, with 4 bases between. The CDR3 spans 12 residues. Germline CDR1 and CDR2: ENHRY and SYGVKD. CDR3 DNA sequence: TGTGCCATCAGTGAGTCTAAGGAGACCCAGTACTTC. Its protein product is CAISESKETQYF.

This clonotype appeared once. The rearrangement links TRBV6-5 to TRBJ1-5; TRBD1 might be the D (5 bases). CDR1 MNHEY and CDR2 SVGAGI come from the germline V gene. V was trimmed by 6 bases and J by 0 bases, leaving 12 bases between them. The CDR3 consists of 15 residues. The DNA for the CDR3 is TGTGCCAGCAGGACAGAGATCTATAGCAATCAGCCCCAGCATTTT. It codes for CASRTEIYSNQPQHF.

The V gene is TRBV24-1, the J gene TRBJ2-3, with D unclear. V gave up 0 bases and J gave up 5 bases, with 5 bases separating them. The CDR3 loop spans 13 amino acids. Germline values: CDR1 KGHDR, CDR2 SFDVKD. In DNA, the CDR3 is TGTGCCACCAGTGATTTGAATGGAGATACGCAGTATTTT. Amino acid sequence: CATSDLNGDTQYF.

The V call is TRBV29-1, the J call TRBJ2-7, with 7 bases lining up with TRBD2. V trimming: 7 bases; J trimming: 4 bases; junction bases outside the gene matches: 10. The CDR3 has 13 amino acids. Germline V gene data show CDR1 as SQVTM and CDR2 as ANQGSEA. This CDR3 is CSGLTGGTYEQYF. The CDR3 DNA reads TGCAGCGGCCTGACCGGGGGGACTTACGAGCAGTACTTC.

This clonotype was picked up a small number of times. The chain is built from TRBV12-3 or TRBV12-4 and TRBJ2-2, with TRBD2 as a possible D gene (5 bases). The CDR3 sequence is 15 residues long. Trimming took off 5 bases at V and 1 base at J, with 11 bases between the two ends. The CDR3 DNA reads as TGTGCCAGCAGTAAGGACGGACTGAACACCGGGGAGCTGTTTTTT. Translating gives CASSKDGLNTGELFF.